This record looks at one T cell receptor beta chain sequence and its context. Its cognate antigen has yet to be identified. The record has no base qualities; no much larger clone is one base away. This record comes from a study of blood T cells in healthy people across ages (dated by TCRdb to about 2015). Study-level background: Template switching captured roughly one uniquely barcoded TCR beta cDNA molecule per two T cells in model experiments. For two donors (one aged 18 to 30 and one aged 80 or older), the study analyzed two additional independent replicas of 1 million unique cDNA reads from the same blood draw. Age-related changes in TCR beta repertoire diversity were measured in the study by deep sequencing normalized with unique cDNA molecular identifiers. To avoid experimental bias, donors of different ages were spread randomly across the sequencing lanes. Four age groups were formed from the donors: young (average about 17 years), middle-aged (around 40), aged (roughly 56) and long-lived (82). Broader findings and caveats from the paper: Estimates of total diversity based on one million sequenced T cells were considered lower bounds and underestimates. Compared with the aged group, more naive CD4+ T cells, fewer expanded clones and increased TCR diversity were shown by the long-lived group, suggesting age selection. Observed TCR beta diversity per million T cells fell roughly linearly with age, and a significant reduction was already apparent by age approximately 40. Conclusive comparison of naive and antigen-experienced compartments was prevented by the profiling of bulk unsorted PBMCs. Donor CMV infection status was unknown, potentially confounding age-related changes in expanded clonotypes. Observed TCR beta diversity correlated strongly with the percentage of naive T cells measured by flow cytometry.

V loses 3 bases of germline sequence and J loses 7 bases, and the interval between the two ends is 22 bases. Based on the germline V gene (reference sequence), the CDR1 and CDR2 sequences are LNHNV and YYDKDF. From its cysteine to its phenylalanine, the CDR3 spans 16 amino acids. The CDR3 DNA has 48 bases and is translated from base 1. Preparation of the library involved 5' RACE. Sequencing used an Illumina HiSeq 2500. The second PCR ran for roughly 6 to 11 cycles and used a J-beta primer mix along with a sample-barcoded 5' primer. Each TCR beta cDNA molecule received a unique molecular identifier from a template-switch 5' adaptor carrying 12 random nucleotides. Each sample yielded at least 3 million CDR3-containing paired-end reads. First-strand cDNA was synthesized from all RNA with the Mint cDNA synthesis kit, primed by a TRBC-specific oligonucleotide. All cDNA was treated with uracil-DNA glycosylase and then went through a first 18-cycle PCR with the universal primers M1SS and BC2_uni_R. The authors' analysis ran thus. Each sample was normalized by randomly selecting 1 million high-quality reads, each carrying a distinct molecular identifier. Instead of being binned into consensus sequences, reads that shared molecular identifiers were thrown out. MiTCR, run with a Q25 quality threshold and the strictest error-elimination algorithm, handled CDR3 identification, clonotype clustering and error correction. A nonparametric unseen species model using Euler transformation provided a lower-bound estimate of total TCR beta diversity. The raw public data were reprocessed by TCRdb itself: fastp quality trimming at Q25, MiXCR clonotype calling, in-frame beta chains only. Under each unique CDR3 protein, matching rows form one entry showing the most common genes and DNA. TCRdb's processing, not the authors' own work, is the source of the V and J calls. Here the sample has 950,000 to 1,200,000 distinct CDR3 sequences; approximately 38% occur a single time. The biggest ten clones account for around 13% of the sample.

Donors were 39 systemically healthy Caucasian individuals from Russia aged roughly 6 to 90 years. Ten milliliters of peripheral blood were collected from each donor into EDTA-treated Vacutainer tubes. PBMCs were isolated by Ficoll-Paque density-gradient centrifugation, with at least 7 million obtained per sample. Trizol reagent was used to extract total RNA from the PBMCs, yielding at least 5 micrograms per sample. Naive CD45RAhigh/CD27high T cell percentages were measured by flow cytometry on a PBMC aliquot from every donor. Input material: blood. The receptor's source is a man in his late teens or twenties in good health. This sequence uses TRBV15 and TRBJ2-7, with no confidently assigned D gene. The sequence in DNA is TGTGCCACCAGCAGGAGTGGAAGTGGCGTACTCAATGAGCAGTACTTC. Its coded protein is CATSRSGSGVLNEQYF.